This T cell receptor (beta chain) was retrieved from a study of T-cell reconstitution after alpha-beta-depleted transplantation in children. The authors prepared the TCRbeta library with unique molecular identifiers. TCRdb re-called the PCR reads with MiXCR, one entry per CDR3 protein. The table shows 90,000 to 120,000 distinct CDR3 sequences, with around 6.4% occurring only once. Many counts were recorded for this clonotype. The antigen remains undetermined. Findings and caveats of the study: Reportedly, only several hundred clones from non-depleted graft cells drove alpha-beta T-cell counts at about two months. T-cell counts and diversity were attributed mostly to newly produced T cells one year after transplant.

V was clipped by 8 bases and J by 4 bases, with 15 bases between them. The CDR3 runs to 14 residues. The source was PBMCs, mostly from graft donor cells, collected 360 days after TCRalphabeta/CD19-depleted stem cell transplant. This sequence joins TRBV12-3 or TRBV12-4 and TRBJ2-1; D remains ambiguous. The sequence came from a male patient aged 2-9 years who had a stem cell transplant for acute lymphoblastic leukemia, so the T cells may come from the graft donor. The CDR3 coding sequence is TGTGCCAGCGGAATCACGAGTAATTACAATGAGCAGTTCTTC. Protein product: CASGITSNYNEQFF.